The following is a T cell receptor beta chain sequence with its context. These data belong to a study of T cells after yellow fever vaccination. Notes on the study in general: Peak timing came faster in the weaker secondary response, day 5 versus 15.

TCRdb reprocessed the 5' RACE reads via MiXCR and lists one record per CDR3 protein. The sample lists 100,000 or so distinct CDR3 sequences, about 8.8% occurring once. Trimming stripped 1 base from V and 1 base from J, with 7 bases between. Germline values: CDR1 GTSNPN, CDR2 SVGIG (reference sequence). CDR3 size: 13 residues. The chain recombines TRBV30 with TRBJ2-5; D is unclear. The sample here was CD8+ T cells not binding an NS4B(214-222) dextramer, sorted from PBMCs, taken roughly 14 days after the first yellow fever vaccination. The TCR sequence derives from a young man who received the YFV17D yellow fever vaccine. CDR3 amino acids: CAWSAGSQETQYF. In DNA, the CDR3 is TGTGCCTGGAGTGCTGGAAGCCAAGAGACCCAGTACTTC.